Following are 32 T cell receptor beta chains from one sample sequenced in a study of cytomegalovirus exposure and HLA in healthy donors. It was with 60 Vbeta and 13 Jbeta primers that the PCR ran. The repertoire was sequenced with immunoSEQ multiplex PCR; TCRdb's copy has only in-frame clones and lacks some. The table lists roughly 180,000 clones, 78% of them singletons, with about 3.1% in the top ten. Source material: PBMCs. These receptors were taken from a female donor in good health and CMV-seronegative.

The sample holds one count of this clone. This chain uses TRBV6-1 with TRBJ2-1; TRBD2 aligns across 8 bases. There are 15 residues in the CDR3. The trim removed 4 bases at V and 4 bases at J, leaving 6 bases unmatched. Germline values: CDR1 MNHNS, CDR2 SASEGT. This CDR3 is CASSAGTSSYNEQFF. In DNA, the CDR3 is TGTGCCAGCAGTGCCGGGACTAGTTCGTACAATGAGCAGTTCTTC.

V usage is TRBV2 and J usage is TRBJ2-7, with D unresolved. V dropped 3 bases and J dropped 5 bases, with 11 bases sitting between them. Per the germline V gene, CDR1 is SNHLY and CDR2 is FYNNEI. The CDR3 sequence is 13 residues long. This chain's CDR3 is CASSDGGLDEQYF. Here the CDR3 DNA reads TGTGCCAGCAGTGATGGCGGTCTAGACGAGCAGTACTTC.

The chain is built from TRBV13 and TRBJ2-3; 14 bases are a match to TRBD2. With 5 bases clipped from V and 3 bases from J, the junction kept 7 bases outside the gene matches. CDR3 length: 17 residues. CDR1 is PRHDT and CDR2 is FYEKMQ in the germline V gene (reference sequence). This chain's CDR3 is CASSEVGLAGVTDTQYF. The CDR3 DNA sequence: TGTGCCAGCAGCGAGGTGGGACTAGCGGGAGTGACAGATACGCAGTATTTT.

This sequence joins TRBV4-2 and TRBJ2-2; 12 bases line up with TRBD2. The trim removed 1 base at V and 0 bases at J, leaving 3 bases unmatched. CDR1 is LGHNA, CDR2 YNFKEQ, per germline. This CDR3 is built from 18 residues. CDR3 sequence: CASSQGLAGDPNTGELFF. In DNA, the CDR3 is TGTGCCAGCAGCCAAGGACTAGCGGGGGATCCGAACACCGGGGAGCTGTTTTTT.

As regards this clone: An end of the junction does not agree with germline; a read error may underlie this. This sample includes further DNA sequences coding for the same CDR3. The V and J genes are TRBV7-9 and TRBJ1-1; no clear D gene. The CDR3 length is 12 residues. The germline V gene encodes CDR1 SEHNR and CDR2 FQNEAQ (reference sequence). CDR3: CSSSPGDTEAFF. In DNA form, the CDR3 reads TGTTCCAGCAGCCCGGGTGACACTGAAGCTTTCTTT.

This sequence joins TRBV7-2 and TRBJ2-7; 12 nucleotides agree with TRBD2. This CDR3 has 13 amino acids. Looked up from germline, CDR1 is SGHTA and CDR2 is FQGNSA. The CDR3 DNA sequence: TGTGCCAGCAGCACTGGGACTAGCGGGCCGATCGTGGTG. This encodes CASSTGTSGPIVV.

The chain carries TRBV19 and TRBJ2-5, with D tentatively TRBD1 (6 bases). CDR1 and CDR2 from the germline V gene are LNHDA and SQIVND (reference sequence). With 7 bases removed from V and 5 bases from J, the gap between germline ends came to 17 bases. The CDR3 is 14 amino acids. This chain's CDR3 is CASKSGRGQETQYF. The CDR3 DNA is TGTGCCAGTAAATCCGGCAGGGGCCAGGAGACCCAGTACTTC.

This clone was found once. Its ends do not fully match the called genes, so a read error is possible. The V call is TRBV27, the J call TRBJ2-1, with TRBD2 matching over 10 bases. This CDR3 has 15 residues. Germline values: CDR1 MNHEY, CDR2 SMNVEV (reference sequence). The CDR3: CASSLPGTSANGQFF. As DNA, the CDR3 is TGTGCCAGCTCGCTTCCGGGGACTAGCGCCAATGGGCAGTTCTTC.

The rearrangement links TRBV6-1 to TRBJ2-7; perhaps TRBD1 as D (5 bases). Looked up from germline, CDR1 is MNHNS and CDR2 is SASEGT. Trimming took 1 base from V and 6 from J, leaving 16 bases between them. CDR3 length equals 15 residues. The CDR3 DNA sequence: TGTGCCAGCAGTGAAGAAGGGCAGGGTTTTGCCGAGCAGTACTTC. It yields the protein CASSEEGQGFAEQYF.

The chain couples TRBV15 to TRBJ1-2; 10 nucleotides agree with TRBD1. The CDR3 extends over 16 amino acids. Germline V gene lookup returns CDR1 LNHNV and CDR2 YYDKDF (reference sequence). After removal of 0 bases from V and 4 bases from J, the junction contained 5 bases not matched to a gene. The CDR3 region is CATSRDRDRGGYGYTF. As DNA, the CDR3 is TGTGCCACCAGCAGAGATAGGGACAGGGGCGGCTATGGCTACACCTTC.

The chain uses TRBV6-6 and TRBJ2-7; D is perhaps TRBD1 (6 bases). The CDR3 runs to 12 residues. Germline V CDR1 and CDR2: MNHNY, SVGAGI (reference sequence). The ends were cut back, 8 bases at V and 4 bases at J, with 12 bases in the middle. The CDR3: CASAIQGYEQYF. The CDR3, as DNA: TGTGCCAGCGCCATACAGGGTTACGAGCAGTACTTC.

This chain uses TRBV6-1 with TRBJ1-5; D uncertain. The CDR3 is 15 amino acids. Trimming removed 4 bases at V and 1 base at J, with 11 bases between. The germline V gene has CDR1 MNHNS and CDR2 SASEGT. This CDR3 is CASSALGNSNQPQHF. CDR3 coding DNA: TGTGCCAGCAGTGCGCTCGGGAACAGCAATCAGCCCCAGCATTTT.

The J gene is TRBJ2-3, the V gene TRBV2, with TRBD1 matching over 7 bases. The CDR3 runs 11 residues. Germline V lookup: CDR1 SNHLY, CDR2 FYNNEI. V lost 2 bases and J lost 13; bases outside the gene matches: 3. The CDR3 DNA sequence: TGTGCCAGCAGTGAAAGGGGGCGAGAGTATTTT. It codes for CASSERGREYF.

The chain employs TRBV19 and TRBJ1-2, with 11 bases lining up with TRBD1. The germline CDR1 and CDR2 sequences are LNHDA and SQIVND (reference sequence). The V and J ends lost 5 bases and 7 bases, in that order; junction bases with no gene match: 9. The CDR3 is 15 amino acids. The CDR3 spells CASSPRTGGVFGYTF. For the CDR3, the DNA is TGTGCCAGTAGTCCGAGGACAGGGGGCGTCTTTGGCTACACCTTC.

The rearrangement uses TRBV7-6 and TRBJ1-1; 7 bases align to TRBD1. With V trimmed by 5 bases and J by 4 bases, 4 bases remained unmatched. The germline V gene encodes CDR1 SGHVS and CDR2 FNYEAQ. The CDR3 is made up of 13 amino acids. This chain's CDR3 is CASSPNRGTEAFF. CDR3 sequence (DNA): TGTGCCAGCAGCCCCAACAGGGGCACTGAAGCTTTCTTT.

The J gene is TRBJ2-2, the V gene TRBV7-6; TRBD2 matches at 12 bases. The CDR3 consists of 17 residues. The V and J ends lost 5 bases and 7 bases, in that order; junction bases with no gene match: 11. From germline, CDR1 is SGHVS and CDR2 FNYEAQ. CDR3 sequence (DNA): TGTGCCAGCAGCCTCCTAGCGGGAGGGCCAAAGAACGGGGAGCTGTTTTTT. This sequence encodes CASSLLAGGPKNGELFF. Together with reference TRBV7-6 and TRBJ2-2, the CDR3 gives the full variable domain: GAGVSQSPRYKVTKRGQDVALRCDPISGHVSLYWYRQALGQGPEFLTYFNYEAQQDKSGLPNDRFSAERPEGSISTLTIQRTEQRDSAMYRCASSLLAGGPKNGELFFGEGSRLTVL.

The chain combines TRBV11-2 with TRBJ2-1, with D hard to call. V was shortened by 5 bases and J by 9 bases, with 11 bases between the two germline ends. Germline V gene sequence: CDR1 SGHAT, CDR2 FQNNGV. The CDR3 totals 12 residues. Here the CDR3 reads CASSPVPGEQFF. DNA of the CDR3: TGTGCCAGCAGCCCGGTCCCTGGTGAGCAGTTCTTC.

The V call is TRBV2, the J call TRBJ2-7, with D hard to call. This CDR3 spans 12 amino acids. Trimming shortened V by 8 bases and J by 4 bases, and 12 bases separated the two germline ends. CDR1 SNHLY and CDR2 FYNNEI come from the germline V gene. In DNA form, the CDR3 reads TGTGCCAGCTCAAAGAAGAGTTACGAGCAGTACTTC. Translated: CASSKKSYEQYF.

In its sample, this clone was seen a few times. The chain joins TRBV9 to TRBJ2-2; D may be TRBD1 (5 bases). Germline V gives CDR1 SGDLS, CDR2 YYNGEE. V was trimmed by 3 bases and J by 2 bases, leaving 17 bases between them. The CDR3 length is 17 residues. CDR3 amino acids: CASSDSLGRSNTGELFF. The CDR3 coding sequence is TGTGCCAGCAGCGATTCCCTGGGGCGGAGTAACACCGGGGAGCTGTTTTTT. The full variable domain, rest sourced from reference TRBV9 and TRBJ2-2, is DSGVTQTPKHLITATGQRVTLRCSPRSGDLSVYWYQQSLDQGLQFLIQYYNGEERAKGNILERFSAQQFPDLHSELNLSSLELGDSALYFCASSDSLGRSNTGELFFGEGSRLTVL.

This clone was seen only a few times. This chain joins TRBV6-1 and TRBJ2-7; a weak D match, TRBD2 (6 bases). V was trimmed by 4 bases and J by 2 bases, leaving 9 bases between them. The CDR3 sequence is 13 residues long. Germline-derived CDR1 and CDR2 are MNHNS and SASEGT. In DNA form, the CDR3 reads TGTGCCAGCAGTGTGGGACTCGCCTACGAGCAGTACTTC. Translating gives CASSVGLAYEQYF.

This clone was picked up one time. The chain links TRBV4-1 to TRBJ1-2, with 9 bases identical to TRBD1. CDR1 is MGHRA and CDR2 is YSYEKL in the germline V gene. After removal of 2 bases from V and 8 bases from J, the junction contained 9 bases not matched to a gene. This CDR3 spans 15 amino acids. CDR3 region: CASSQTGTGRIGYTF. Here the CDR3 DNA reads TGCGCCAGCAGCCAAACCGGGACAGGGAGGATAGGCTACACCTTC.

The CDR3 nucleotides are TGTGCCAGCAGCCCCAGGGGGTCTACTAAAGGGGGCTACACCTTC. Its protein is CASSPRGSTKGGYTF. The gene calls are TRBV13 and TRBJ1-2; 7 nucleotides agree with TRBD1. The V and J ends lost 5 bases and 8 bases, in that order; junction bases with no gene match: 14. Germline V CDR1 and CDR2: PRHDT, FYEKMQ (reference sequence). CDR3 length: 15 amino acids.

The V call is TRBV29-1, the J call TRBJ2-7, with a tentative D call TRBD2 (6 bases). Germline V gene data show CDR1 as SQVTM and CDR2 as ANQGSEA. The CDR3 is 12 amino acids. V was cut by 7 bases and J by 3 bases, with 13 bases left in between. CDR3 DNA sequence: TGCAGCGCCTCTTCGGGACTCTACGAGCAGTACTTC. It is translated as CSASSGLYEQYF.

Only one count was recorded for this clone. In DNA, the CDR3 is TGTGCCAGCAGCCAAGAAGCGGGGGGGTCCACAGATACGCAGTATTTT. Translation: CASSQEAGGSTDTQYF. The V and J genes are TRBV4-2 and TRBJ2-3; 10 bases fit TRBD2. J gave up 2 bases and V 0 bases, and 2 bases lay outside the gene matches. The length of the CDR3 is 16 residues. Germline values: CDR1 LGHNA, CDR2 YNFKEQ.

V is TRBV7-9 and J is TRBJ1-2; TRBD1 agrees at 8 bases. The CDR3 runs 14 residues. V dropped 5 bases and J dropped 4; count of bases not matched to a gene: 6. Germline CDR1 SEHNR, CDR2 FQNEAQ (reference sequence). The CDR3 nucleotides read TGTGCCAGCAGCCGTGGACAGGGCGGCTATGGCTACACCTTC. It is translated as CASSRGQGGYGYTF.

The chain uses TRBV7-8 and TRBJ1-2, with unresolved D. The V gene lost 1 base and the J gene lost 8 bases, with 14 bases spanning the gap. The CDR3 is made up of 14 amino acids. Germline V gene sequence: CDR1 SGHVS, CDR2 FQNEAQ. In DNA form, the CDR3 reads TGTGCCAGCAGCTTAGGAGACTTCCGTCGAGGCTACACCTTC. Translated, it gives CASSLGDFRRGYTF.

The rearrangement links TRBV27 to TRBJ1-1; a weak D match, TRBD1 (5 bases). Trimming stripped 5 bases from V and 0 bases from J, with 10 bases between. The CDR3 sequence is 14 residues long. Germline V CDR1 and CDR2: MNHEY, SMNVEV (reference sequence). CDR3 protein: CASSIGHLNTEAFF. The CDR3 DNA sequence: TGTGCCAGCAGTATCGGACATTTGAACACTGAAGCTTTCTTT.

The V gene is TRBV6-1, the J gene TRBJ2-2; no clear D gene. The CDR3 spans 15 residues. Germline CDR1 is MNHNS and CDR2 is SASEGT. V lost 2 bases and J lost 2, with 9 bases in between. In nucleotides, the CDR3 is TGTGCCAGCAGTGAATTGGCCAGAAACACCGGGGAGCTGTTTTTT. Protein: CASSELARNTGELFF.

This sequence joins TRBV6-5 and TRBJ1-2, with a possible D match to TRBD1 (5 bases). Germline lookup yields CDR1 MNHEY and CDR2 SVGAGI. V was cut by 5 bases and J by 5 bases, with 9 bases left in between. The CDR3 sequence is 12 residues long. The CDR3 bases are TGTGCCAGCAGTCCCGACAGTTATGGCTACACCTTC. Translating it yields CASSPDSYGYTF.

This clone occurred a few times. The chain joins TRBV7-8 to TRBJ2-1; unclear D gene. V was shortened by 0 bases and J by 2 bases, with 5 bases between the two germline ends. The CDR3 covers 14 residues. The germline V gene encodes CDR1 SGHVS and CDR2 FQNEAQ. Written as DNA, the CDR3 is TGTGCCAGCAGCTTAGCGGGCCCCTACAATGAGCAGTTCTTC. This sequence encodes CASSLAGPYNEQFF.

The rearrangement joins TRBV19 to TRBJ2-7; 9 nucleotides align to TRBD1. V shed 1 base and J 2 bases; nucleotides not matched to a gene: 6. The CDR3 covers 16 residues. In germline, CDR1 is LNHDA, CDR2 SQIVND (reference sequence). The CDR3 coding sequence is TGTGCCAGTAGTATAGGAGGGGACAGGGTACCCTACGAGCAGTACTTC. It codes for CASSIGGDRVPYEQYF.

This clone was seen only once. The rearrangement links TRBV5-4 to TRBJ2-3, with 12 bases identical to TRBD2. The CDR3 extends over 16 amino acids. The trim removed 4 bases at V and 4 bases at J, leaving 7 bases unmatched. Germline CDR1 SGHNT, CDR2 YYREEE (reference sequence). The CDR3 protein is CASSRFSSGGADTQYF. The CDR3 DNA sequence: TGTGCCAGCAGCCGTTTTTCTAGCGGGGGGGCAGATACGCAGTATTTT.